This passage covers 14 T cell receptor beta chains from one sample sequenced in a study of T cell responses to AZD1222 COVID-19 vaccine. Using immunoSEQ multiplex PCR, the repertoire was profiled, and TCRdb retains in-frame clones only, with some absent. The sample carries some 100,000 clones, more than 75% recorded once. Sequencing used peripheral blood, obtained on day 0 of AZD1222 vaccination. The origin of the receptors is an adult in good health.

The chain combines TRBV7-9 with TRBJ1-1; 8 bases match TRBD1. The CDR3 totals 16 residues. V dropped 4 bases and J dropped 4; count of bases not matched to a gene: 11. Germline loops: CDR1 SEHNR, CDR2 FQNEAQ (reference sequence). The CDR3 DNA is TGTGCCAGCAGCTCCAGGGGTGGACAGGGAATCACTGAAGCTTTCTTT. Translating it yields CASSSRGGQGITEAFF.

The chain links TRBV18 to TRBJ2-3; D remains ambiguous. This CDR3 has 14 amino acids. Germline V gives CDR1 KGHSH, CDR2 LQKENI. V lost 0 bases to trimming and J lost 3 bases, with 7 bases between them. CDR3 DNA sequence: TGTGCCAGCTCACCACCGGTTGGGACAGATACGCAGTATTTT. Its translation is CASSPPVGTDTQYF.

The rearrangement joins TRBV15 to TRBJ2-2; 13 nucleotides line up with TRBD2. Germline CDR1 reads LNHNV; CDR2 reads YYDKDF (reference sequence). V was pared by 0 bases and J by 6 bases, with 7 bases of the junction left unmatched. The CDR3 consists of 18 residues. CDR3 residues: CATSRDGTSGTRAGELFF. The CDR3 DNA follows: TGTGCCACCAGCAGAGATGGGACTAGCGGGACTCGGGCCGGGGAGCTGTTTTTT.

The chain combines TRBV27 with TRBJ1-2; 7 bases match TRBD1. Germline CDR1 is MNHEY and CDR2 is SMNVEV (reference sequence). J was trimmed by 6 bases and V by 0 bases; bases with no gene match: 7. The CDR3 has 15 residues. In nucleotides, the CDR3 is TGTGCCAGCAGTTTATCGACAGGGAATAAGAATGGCTACACCTTC. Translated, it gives CASSLSTGNKNGYTF.

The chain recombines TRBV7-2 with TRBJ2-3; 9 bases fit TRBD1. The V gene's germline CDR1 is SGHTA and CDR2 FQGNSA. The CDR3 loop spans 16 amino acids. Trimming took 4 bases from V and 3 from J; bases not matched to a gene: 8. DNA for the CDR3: TGTGCCAGCAGCTCCCAGACGGGACAGGGAACAGATACGCAGTATTTT. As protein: CASSSQTGQGTDTQYF.

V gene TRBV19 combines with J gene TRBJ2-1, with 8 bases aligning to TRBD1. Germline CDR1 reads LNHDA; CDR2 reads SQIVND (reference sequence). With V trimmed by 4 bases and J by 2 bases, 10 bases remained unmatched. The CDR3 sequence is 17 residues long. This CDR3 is CASSTPPGQGAYNEQFF. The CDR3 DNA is TGTGCCAGTAGTACTCCCCCCGGACAGGGCGCCTACAATGAGCAGTTCTTC.

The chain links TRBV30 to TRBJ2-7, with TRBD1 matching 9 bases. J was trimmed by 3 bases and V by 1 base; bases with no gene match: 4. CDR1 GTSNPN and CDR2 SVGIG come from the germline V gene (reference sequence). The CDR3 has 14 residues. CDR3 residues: CAWSAGQGNYEQYF. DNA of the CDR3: TGTGCCTGGAGTGCGGGACAGGGAAACTACGAGCAGTACTTC. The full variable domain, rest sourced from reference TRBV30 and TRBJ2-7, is SQTIHQWPATLVQPVGSPLSLECTVEGTSNPNLYWYRQAAGRGLQLLFYSVGIGQISSEVPQNLSASRPQDRQFILSSKKLLLSDSGFYLCAWSAGQGNYEQYFGPGTRLTVT.

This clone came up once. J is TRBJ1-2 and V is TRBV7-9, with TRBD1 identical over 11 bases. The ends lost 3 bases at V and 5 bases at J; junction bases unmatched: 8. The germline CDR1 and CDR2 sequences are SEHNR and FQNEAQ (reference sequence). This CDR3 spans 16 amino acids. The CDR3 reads CASSFPSGQGGYGYTF. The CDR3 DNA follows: TGTGCCAGCAGCTTCCCTTCGGGACAGGGGGGATATGGCTACACCTTC.

The CDR3 nucleotides read TGTGCCAGCAGCCAAGTTTTTGTAGCACAAGAGACCCAGTACTTC. Translated, it gives CASSQVFVAQETQYF. The chain combines TRBV3-1 (or the pseudogene TRBV3-2) with TRBJ2-5, with D unresolved. Germline CDR1 reads LGHDT; CDR2 reads YNNKEL (reference sequence). CDR3 length: 15 residues. Between the trimmed V and J ends, which lost 1 base and 2 bases, there was a span of 11 bases.

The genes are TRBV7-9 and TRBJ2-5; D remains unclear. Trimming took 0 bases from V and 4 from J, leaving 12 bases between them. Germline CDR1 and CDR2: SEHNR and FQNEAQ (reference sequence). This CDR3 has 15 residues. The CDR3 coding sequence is TGTGCCAGCAGCTTAGCGGGTGTTAGAGGAGAGACCCAGTACTTC. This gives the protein CASSLAGVRGETQYF.

Here the CDR3 DNA reads TGTGCCAGCAGCTTAGGCGGGACATCTACCTACGAGCAGTACTTC. This translates into CASSLGGTSTYEQYF. The genes are TRBV11-2 and TRBJ2-7; D may be TRBD1 or TRBD2 (6 bases each). The CDR3 length is 15 residues. The V end was cut by 1 base, the J end by 2 bases, with 12 bases between. CDR1 and CDR2 (germline): SGHAT, FQNNGV. Drawing the rest from reference TRBV11-2 and TRBJ2-7, the complete variable domain is EAGVAQSPRYKIIEKRQSVAFWCNPISGHATLYWYQQILGQGPKLLIQFQNNGVVDDSQLPKDRFSAERLKGVDSTLKIQPAKLEDSAVYLCASSLGGTSTYEQYFGPGTRLTVT.

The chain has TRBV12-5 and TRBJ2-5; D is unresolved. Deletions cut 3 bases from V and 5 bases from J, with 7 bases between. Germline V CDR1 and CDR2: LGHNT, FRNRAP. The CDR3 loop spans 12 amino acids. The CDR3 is CASGFLGETQYF. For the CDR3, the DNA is TGTGCTAGTGGTTTCCTAGGGGAGACCCAGTACTTC.

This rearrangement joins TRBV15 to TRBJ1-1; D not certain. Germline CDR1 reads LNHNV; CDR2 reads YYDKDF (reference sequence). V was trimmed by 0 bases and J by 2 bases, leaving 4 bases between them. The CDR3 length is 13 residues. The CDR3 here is CATSRDRNTEAFF. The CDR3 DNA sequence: TGTGCCACCAGCAGAGATCGTAACACTGAAGCTTTCTTT.

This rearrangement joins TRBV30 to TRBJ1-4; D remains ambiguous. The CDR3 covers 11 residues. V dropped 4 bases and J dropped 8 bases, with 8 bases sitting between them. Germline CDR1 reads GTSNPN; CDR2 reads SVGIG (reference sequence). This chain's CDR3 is CAWKVSEKLFF. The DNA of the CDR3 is TGTGCCTGGAAGGTTAGCGAAAAACTGTTTTTT.